This passage covers 11 T cell receptor beta chains from one sample sequenced in a study of shared clonotypes between healthy human individuals. Libraries were prepared by immunoSEQ multiplex PCR; TCRdb keeps only in-frame clonotypes and omits some of them. The sample lists some 1.4 million clones, over 95% occurring once. Sequencing input: naive CD4+ T cells sorted from blood. Specified subset: CD45RA+ positively selected. All receptors derive from a man aged 30-40 years in good health.

The J gene is TRBJ2-7, the V gene TRBV4-3, with D hard to call. Trimming cost V 0 bases and J 3 bases, with 9 bases left between them. The CDR3 length is 14 residues. Per germline, CDR1 LGHNA and CDR2 YSLEER. CDR3 sequence reads: CASSQDLGFYEQYF. DNA of the CDR3: TGCGCCAGCAGCCAAGATCTGGGTTTCTACGAGCAGTACTTC.

The chain couples TRBV5-1 to TRBJ2-2; D is undetermined. CDR1 and CDR2 from the germline V gene are SGHRS and YFSETQ. CDR3 size: 16 residues. The V end lost 6 bases, the J end lost 8 bases, and 23 bases lay between the germline ends. The CDR3 is CASTAWPTQSPGELFF. The CDR3 coding sequence is TGCGCCAGCACAGCTTGGCCGACTCAGTCCCCGGGGGAGCTGTTTTTT.

As concerns this clone: The sample has other DNA sequences that encode this CDR3 too. This rearrangement joins TRBV28 to TRBJ2-1; D not resolved. The germline V gene has CDR1 MDHEN and CDR2 SYDVKM. With 2 bases removed from V and 7 bases from J, the gap between germline ends came to 6 bases. The CDR3 spans 12 residues. As DNA, the CDR3 is TGTGCCAGCAGTTTAAGTGGGAATGAGCAGTTCTTC. It encodes CASSLSGNEQFF.

This chain links TRBV7-2 with TRBJ2-3; 9 bases line up with TRBD1. V shed 4 bases, J shed 2 bases, and the junction held 10 bases outside the gene matches. This CDR3 contains 17 residues. Germline CDR1 SGHTA, CDR2 FQGNSA. The CDR3 protein is CASSYITGTGFTDTQYF. The CDR3 DNA follows: TGTGCCAGCAGCTATATAACCGGGACAGGGTTCACAGATACGCAGTATTTT.

The chain employs TRBV6-5 and TRBJ1-1, with D hard to call. The CDR3 has 12 amino acids. Trimming removed 5 bases at V and 3 bases at J, with 7 bases between. Germline lookup yields CDR1 MNHEY and CDR2 SVGAGI. The CDR3 loop is CASSRPDTEAFF. The CDR3 coding sequence is TGTGCCAGCAGTAGACCTGACACTGAAGCTTTCTTT.

This chain links TRBV27 with TRBJ2-1; 13 bases are shared with TRBD2. CDR1 and CDR2 from the germline V gene are MNHEY and SMNVEV (reference sequence). The CDR3 extends over 15 amino acids. V was pared by 6 bases and J by 8 bases, with 7 bases of the junction left unmatched. The CDR3 spells CASRKLAGGGYEQFF. CDR3 bases: TGTGCCAGCAGGAAACTAGCGGGAGGGGGTTATGAGCAGTTCTTC.

The sample holds one count of this clone. V usage is TRBV18 and J usage is TRBJ2-7; tentatively, D is TRBD1 (5 bases). The germline CDR1 and CDR2 sequences are KGHSH and LQKENI. The CDR3 has 14 residues. Deletions cut 3 bases from V and 0 bases from J, with 9 bases between. CDR3: CASSPDRYSYEQYF. Written as DNA, the CDR3 is TGTGCCAGCTCACCTGACAGATACTCCTACGAGCAGTACTTC.

The chain recombines TRBV7-8 with TRBJ2-3; D might be TRBD1 or TRBD2, each matching 6 bases. This CDR3 contains 15 residues. Per the germline V gene, CDR1 is SGHVS and CDR2 is FQNEAQ. Trimming left V 3 bases short and J 6 bases short, with 16 bases between. The CDR3 spells CASSLGGRVPDTQYF. The CDR3 DNA is TGTGCCAGCAGCTTGGGGGGCCGGGTCCCGGATACGCAGTATTTT.

With regard to this clone: The same CDR3 is also encoded by other DNA sequences in this sample. The CDR3 bases are TGTGCCAGCAGCTTAGTAGGAGGCCCCTACGAGCAGTACTTC. Translation gives CASSLVGGPYEQYF. This chain uses TRBV11-2 with TRBJ2-7; D perhaps matches TRBD2 (5 bases). CDR1 SGHAT and CDR2 FQNNGV come from the germline V gene. The V and J ends lost 1 base and 2 bases respectively, with 9 bases between them. This CDR3 is built from 14 residues.

This sequence joins TRBV7-3 and TRBJ2-2; perhaps TRBD1 as D (6 bases). Per the germline V gene, CDR1 is SGHTA and CDR2 is FQGTGA. V dropped 4 bases and J dropped 5 bases, with 14 bases sitting between them. This CDR3 region has 15 residues. CDR3 amino acids: CASSSGTTRTGELFF. CDR3 in DNA: TGTGCCAGCAGCTCCGGGACAACGAGGACCGGGGAGCTGTTTTTT. The entire variable domain, with the rest obtained from reference TRBV7-3 and TRBJ2-2, is as follows: GAGVSQTPSNKVTEKGKYVELRCDPISGHTALYWYRQSLGQGPEFLIYFQGTGAADDSGLPNDRFFAVRPEGSVSTLKIQRTERGDSAVYLCASSSGTTRTGELFFGEGSRLTVL.

Notes on this clone: This sample also contains other DNA sequences that code for the same CDR3. The chain carries TRBV14 and TRBJ2-5, with D perhaps matching TRBD1 (6 bases). The CDR3 totals 12 residues. Trimming left V 6 bases short and J 7 bases short, with 12 bases between. Germline V lookup: CDR1 SGHDN, CDR2 FVKESK. CDR3 amino acids: CASSQGPRTQYF. The CDR3 bases are TGTGCCAGCAGTCAGGGGCCGAGGACCCAGTACTTC.